The 23 T cell receptor beta chains presented below share a single source sample, sequenced in a study of vaccination and CD4 T cells after COVID-19. What these receptors recognize is not known. The treatment is: roughly 10-day PBMC culture with coronavirus spike peptide pools or control peptides (ViraFEST assay). An Oncomine TCR Beta short-read assay was used to sequence the DNA from cultured CD4+ T cells. MiXCR was run by TCRdb on the PCR reads, yielding one entry per CDR3 protein. The sample has about 12,000 distinct CDR3 sequences, under 55% seen once; the top ten hold roughly an eighth. The source material was CD4+ T cells from blood, cultured in vitro. Every receptor here comes from a human donor who had recovered from COVID-19.

This CDR3 reads CASSAYGTLQETQYF. CDR3 DNA sequence: TGTGCCAGCAGCGCCTACGGGACGTTGCAAGAGACCCAGTACTTC. V is TRBV7-8 and J is TRBJ2-5, with D perhaps matching TRBD1 or TRBD2 (5 bases each). With 5 bases removed from V and 2 bases from J, the gap between germline ends came to 15 bases. Germline V lookup: CDR1 SGHVS, CDR2 FQNEAQ. This CDR3 spans 15 amino acids. The full variable domain, completed using reference TRBV7-8 and TRBJ2-5, is GAGVSQSPRYKVAKRGQDVALRCDPISGHVSLFWYQQALGQGPEFLTYFQNEAQLDKSGLPSDRFFAERPEGSVSTLKIQRTQQEDSAVYLCASSAYGTLQETQYFGPGTRLLVL.

V and J are TRBV4-1 and TRBJ1-6; the match to TRBD1 covers 7 bases. The CDR3 sequence is 15 residues long. The junction had 9 bases not matched to a gene; V was cut back by 5 bases and J by 8 bases. Looked up from germline, CDR1 is MGHRA and CDR2 is YSYEKL. The CDR3 region is CASSFRQGVYSPLHF. CDR3 in DNA: TGCGCCAGCAGCTTTAGACAGGGAGTTTATTCACCCCTCCACTTT.

The chain recombines TRBV19 with TRBJ1-5; D is undetermined. Trimming removed 1 base from V and 3 bases from J, with 7 bases in between. Looked up from germline, CDR1 is LNHDA and CDR2 is SQIVND (reference sequence). CDR3 length: 14 amino acids. The CDR3 sequence: CASSIAGYNQPQHF. The CDR3, as DNA: TGTGCCAGTAGTATAGCCGGGTACAATCAGCCCCAGCATTTT. The whole variable domain, remainder taken from reference TRBV19 and TRBJ1-5, is DGGITQSPKYLFRKEGQNVTLSCEQNLNHDAMYWYRQDPGQGLRLIYYSQIVNDFQKGDIAEGYSVSREKKESFPLTVTSAQKNPTAFYLCASSIAGYNQPQHFGDGTRLSIL.

This clonotype was seen more than once but under ten times. Relative to the germline gene, one junction end is altered; a read error may explain this. This sequence joins TRBV19 and TRBJ2-6; the D gene is possibly TRBD2 (6 bases). The CDR3 length is 16 residues. In germline, CDR1 is LNHDA, CDR2 SQIVND (reference sequence). The CDR3 DNA reads TGTGCCAGTAATATACGGCGGGGCGAAGGGGCCAACGTCCTGACTTTC. Its protein is CASNIRRGEGANVLTF.

The J gene is TRBJ1-2, the V gene TRBV20-1, with unresolved D. This CDR3 is 12 amino acids long. Germline loops: CDR1 DFQATT, CDR2 SNEGSKA (reference sequence). Trimming took 6 bases from V and 13 from J, leaving 21 bases between them. This chain's CDR3 is CSATGLTSGLTF. CDR3 DNA sequence: TGCAGTGCGACCGGACTGACTTCAGGCCTCACCTTC.

The gene calls are TRBV5-6 and TRBJ1-2, with D possibly TRBD1 on 6 matching bases. The V end was cut by 2 bases, the J end by 4 bases, with 15 bases between. The germline gives CDR1 SGHDT, CDR2 YYEEEE. CDR3 length: 15 amino acids. CDR3 bases: TGTGCCAGCAGCTTTAAAGACAGGTTGCGCTATGGCTACACCTTC. The encoded protein is CASSFKDRLRYGYTF. Using reference TRBV5-6 and TRBJ1-2 for the parts outside the CDR3, the full variable domain is DAGVTQSPTHLIKTRGQQVTLRCSPKSGHDTVSWYQQALGQGPQFIFQYYEEEERQRGNFPDRFSGHQFPNYSSELNVNALLLGDSALYLCASSFKDRLRYGYTFGSGTRLTVV.

There are a few counts of this clonotype. The V call is TRBV20-1, the J call TRBJ1-2; D uncertain. Looked up from germline, CDR1 is DFQATT and CDR2 is SNEGSKA (reference sequence). V was clipped by 6 bases and J by 6 bases, with 11 bases between them. The CDR3 has 11 amino acids. The CDR3 loop reads CSAPSGNGYTF. The DNA of the CDR3 is TGCAGTGCCCCCAGCGGGAATGGCTACACCTTC.

The chain is built from TRBV19 and TRBJ2-5; TRBD1 might be the D (7 bases). This CDR3 has 13 amino acids. Germline V lookup: CDR1 LNHDA, CDR2 SQIVND (reference sequence). V shed 5 bases and J shed 5 bases, with 12 bases lying between them. The CDR3 DNA is TGTGCCAGTAGTCCAGGGGGGTGGGAGACCCAGTACTTC. Encoded protein: CASSPGGWETQYF.

The J gene is TRBJ2-5, the V gene TRBV6-1, with D possibly TRBD2 on 6 matching bases. V was clipped by 6 bases and J by 3 bases, with 11 bases between them. This CDR3 is 13 amino acids long. Germline CDR1 MNHNS, CDR2 SASEGT. The CDR3 DNA sequence: TGTGCCAGCAGAAAAAGGAGGGAAGAGACCCAGTACTTC. Protein sequence: CASRKRREETQYF.

This clonotype was detected a few times. The chain recombines TRBV25-1 with TRBJ1-3; TRBD1 is a possible D gene (5 bases). The CDR3 contains 15 residues. V lost 8 bases and J 3 bases, leaving 17 bases between the germline ends. CDR1 and CDR2 from the germline V gene are MGHDK and SYGVNS. CDR3 DNA: TGTGCCAGCGGGGGGACTGTAGGTCGTGGAAACACCATATATTTT. Translation gives CASGGTVGRGNTIYF.

V usage is TRBV5-6 and J usage is TRBJ2-5, with TRBD1 matching over 7 bases. The CDR3 runs 14 residues. Losses at the gene ends were 4 bases for V and 4 bases for J; bases not matched to a gene: 7. Germline CDR1 SGHDT, CDR2 YYEEEE. The CDR3: CASSPRTGSETQYF. As DNA, the CDR3 is TGTGCCAGCAGCCCCCGGACAGGTTCAGAGACCCAGTACTTC.

This clonotype was observed a handful of times. The rearrangement uses TRBV7-9 and TRBJ1-2; D is uncertain. The CDR3 totals 15 residues. Germline V lookup: CDR1 SEHNR, CDR2 FQNEAQ (reference sequence). V lost 5 bases to trimming and J lost 0 bases, with 13 bases between them. This CDR3 is CASSLPPPANYGYTF. The CDR3 nucleotides are TGTGCCAGCAGCCTCCCGCCGCCTGCTAACTATGGCTACACCTTC.

The rearrangement joins TRBV11-2 to TRBJ1-3, with unresolved D. The CDR3 totals 12 residues. Germline V lookup: CDR1 SGHAT, CDR2 FQNNGV. The germline V and J ends were trimmed by 3 bases and 4 bases, with 4 bases remaining between them. CDR3 in amino acids: CASSLGGNTIYF. The DNA of the CDR3 is TGTGCCAGCAGCTTGGGGGGAAACACCATATATTTT.

This chain joins TRBV2 and TRBJ1-1; D gene ambiguous. The germline CDR1 and CDR2 sequences are SNHLY and FYNNEI. The CDR3 length is 14 residues. Trimming removed 0 bases from V and 11 bases from J, with 16 bases in between. The CDR3 DNA reads TGTGCCAGCAGTGAAGCGGCTTGGACTGGAAGGGCTTTCTTT. This encodes CASSEAAWTGRAFF.

V gene TRBV2 combines with J gene TRBJ2-7; D is perhaps TRBD1 or TRBD2 (6 bases each). In germline, CDR1 is SNHLY, CDR2 FYNNEI. The length of the CDR3 is 11 residues. V was clipped by 1 base and J by 12 bases, with 10 bases between them. The CDR3 DNA sequence: TGTGCCAGCAGTGAAGAAGGGGGGCGGTACTTC. Translating gives CASSEEGGRYF.

This chain uses TRBV2 with TRBJ2-6, with TRBD1 matching over 11 bases. Per the germline V gene, CDR1 is SNHLY and CDR2 is FYNNEI. Trimming cost V 6 bases and J 2 bases; bases outside gene matches: 6. This CDR3 has 17 amino acids. The CDR3 DNA reads as TGTGCCAGCAGCCCAGGACAGGGGGCGCCTGGGGCCAACGTCCTGACTTTC. Translating gives CASSPGQGAPGANVLTF.

The chain combines TRBV6-1 with TRBJ2-7; D could derive from TRBD1 or TRBD2 (6 bases each). The CDR3 contains 14 residues. V lost 6 bases to trimming and J lost 5 bases, with 17 bases between them. Germline CDR1 is MNHNS and CDR2 is SASEGT. This chain's CDR3 is CASRRGVEVNEQYF. CDR3 bases: TGTGCCAGCAGAAGGGGGGTTGAGGTCAACGAGCAGTACTTC.

The gene calls are TRBV19 and TRBJ2-5; maybe TRBD2 (7 bases). CDR1 LNHDA and CDR2 SQIVND come from the germline V gene (reference sequence). The CDR3 has 18 amino acids. Trimming removed 6 bases from V and 0 bases from J, with 23 bases in between. CDR3 residues: CASSATTWGGSYQETQYF. The CDR3 region has the DNA TGTGCCAGTAGCGCAACGACGTGGGGGGGCTCGTACCAAGAGACCCAGTACTTC.

The rearrangement joins TRBV6-1 to TRBJ2-5; D may be TRBD1 (6 bases). Deletions cut 4 bases from V and 4 bases from J, with 13 bases between. Germline V gene lookup returns CDR1 MNHNS and CDR2 SASEGT. The CDR3 has 14 residues. Here the CDR3 reads CASSGGGLGETQYF. The CDR3 DNA follows: TGTGCCAGCAGTGGAGGGGGTTTAGGAGAGACCCAGTACTTC.

V gene TRBV6-5 combines with J gene TRBJ1-1; 8 positions match TRBD1. CDR1 is MNHEY, CDR2 SVGAGI, per germline. This CDR3 contains 16 residues. V was pared by 2 bases and J by 7 bases, with 12 bases of the junction left unmatched. In nucleotides, the CDR3 is TGTGCCAGCAGTTACGGGTATCGACAGGGGCAGGATGAAGCTTTCTTT. It translates to CASSYGYRQGQDEAFF.

The chain carries TRBV11-2 and TRBJ1-2, with D hard to call. CDR3 size: 16 residues. Germline CDR1 reads SGHAT; CDR2 reads FQNNGV. The V gene lost 3 bases and the J gene lost 4 bases, with 18 bases spanning the gap. CDR3: CASSFVGGERRYGYTF. Written as DNA, the CDR3 is TGTGCCAGCAGCTTCGTAGGCGGGGAACGGCGCTATGGCTACACCTTC.

The rearrangement links TRBV20-1 to TRBJ2-5, with 10 nucleotides matching TRBD2. Germline CDR1 DFQATT, CDR2 SNEGSKA (reference sequence). The CDR3 consists of 13 residues. The CDR3 region is CSVSGGAEKTQYF. CDR3 DNA sequence: TGCAGCGTAAGCGGGGGGGCAGAAAAGACCCAGTACTTC.

This clonotype has only a few counts. The CDR3 region is CAWSGDYEQYF. The CDR3 coding sequence is TGTGCCTGGAGTGGGGACTACGAGCAGTACTTC. The rearrangement joins TRBV30 to TRBJ2-7; D is undetermined. Deletions cut 1 base from V and 3 bases from J, with 4 bases between. This CDR3 has 11 residues. Per the germline V gene, CDR1 is GTSNPN and CDR2 is SVGIG (reference sequence).